Listed below are T cell receptor beta chains from one sample, sequenced in a study of T cell changes during pregnancy in multiple sclerosis. The repertoire was sequenced with immunoSEQ multiplex PCR; TCRdb's copy has only in-frame clones and lacks some. The sample holds some 31,000 clones, 89% seen once. The sample in question was CD8+ T cells from peripheral blood mononuclear cells, obtained in the second trimester of pregnancy. These receptors all stem from a female donor with multiple sclerosis, enrolled in a pregnancy study. The CDR3 runs from the conserved cysteine through the conserved F or W. D genes are given only for firm matches. Size is stated for part of the rows, as once, few or many counts, or as a class when the clone is expanded.

NA TRBJ1-1 NA TRBV2 CASSESGRPEAFF TGTGCCAGCAGTGAATCAGGTCGGCCTGAAGCTTTCTTT
NA TRBJ2-7 NA TRBV4-1 CASSQDPLANTYEQYF TGCGCCAGCAGCCAAGATCCCCTAGCGAACACCTACGAGCAGTACTTC
TRBD1 TRBJ2-7 NA TRBV29-1 CSVIKGTGRGEQYF TGCAGCGTTATAAAAGGGACAGGGCGAGGCGAGCAGTACTTC
TRBD2 TRBJ2-3 NA TRBV4-3 CASSPWTSGKDTDTQYF TGCGCCAGCAGCCCGTGGACTAGCGGAAAAGACACAGATACGCAGTATTTT
TRBD1 TRBJ2-7 NA TRBV9 CASSLGTGEYEQYF TGTGCCAGCAGCCTCGGGACAGGGGAGTACGAGCAGTACTTC
TRBD2 TRBJ2-7 NA TRBV7-8 CASASSGTGYEQYF TGTGCCAGCGCGTCTAGCGGGACTGGGTACGAGCAGTACTTC
TRBD2 TRBJ2-3 NA TRBV6-4 CASSVTSGTDTQYF TGTGCCAGCAGTGTCACTAGCGGCACAGATACGCAGTATTTT
TRBD1 TRBJ1-1 NA TRBV14 CASSADREDTEAFF TGTGCCAGCAGCGCGGACAGGGAGGACACTGAAGCTTTCTTT
NA TRBJ1-4 NA TRBV6-1 CASSEGRENEKLFF TGTGCCAGCAGTGAAGGGAGGGAGAATGAAAAACTGTTTTTT
TRBD2 TRBJ2-3 NA TRBV28 CASSLSSGFTDTQYF TGTGCCAGCAGTTTAAGTAGCGGGTTCACAGATACGCAGTATTTT
NA TRBJ2-1 NA TRBV19 CASSNQGLGNEQFF TGTGCCAGTAGTAACCAGGGTTTGGGGAATGAGCAGTTCTTC
NA TRBJ1-1 NA TRBV4-1 CASSQESGLGTEAFF TGCGCCAGCAGCCAAGAATCGGGGTTAGGGACTGAAGCTTTCTTT
NA TRBJ2-7 NA TRBV5-6 CASSSIYEQYF TGTGCCAGCAGTTCTATATACGAGCAGTACTTC
TRBD1 TRBJ2-7 NA TRBV30 CAWATGTRDEQYF TGTGCCTGGGCGACAGGGACGCGGGACGAGCAGTACTTC
TRBD2 TRBJ2-7 NA TRBV5-4 CASSPSRGSSYEQYF TGTGCCAGCAGCCCCTCCCGCGGGAGCTCCTACGAGCAGTACTTC
NA TRBJ2-5 NA TRBV4-1 CASSLTPRETQYF TGCGCCAGCAGCCTAACGCCGAGGGAGACCCAGTACTTC
TRBD2 TRBJ2-3 NA TRBV7-9 CASSLLAGGAPDTQYF TGTGCCAGCAGCTTACTAGCGGGAGGGGCGCCAGATACGCAGTATTTT
NA TRBJ2-5 NA TRBV6-5 CASILAETQYF TGTGCCAGCATTCTGGCCGAGACCCAGTACTTC
NA TRBJ1-5 few TRBV28 CASTSNQPQHF TGTGCCAGCACTTCCAATCAGCCCCAGCATTTT
NA TRBJ2-1 NA TRBV10-3 CAVGLSSSYNEQFF TGTGCCGTAGGACTATCTAGCTCCTACAATGAGCAGTTCTTC
NA TRBJ2-1 NA TRBV7-6 CASSLGVGGEQFF TGTGCCAGCAGCTTAGGGGTAGGCGGTGAGCAGTTCTTC
TRBD2 TRBJ2-2 NA TRBV4-3 CASSQGVTSWNTGELFF TGCGCCAGCAGCCAAGGGGTGACTAGCTGGAACACCGGGGAGCTGTTTTTT
NA TRBJ2-1 NA TRBV7-8 CASSLEPSSYNEQFF TGTGCCAGCAGCCTAGAGCCTAGCTCCTACAATGAGCAGTTCTTC
NA TRBJ2-7 NA TRBV19 CARSPLAGNEQYF TGTGCCAGAAGTCCCCTGGCCGGGAATGAGCAGTACTTC
NA TRBJ2-7 NA TRBV7-9 CASSVLGSENEQYF TGTGCCAGCAGCGTTCTCGGGAGCGAAAACGAGCAGTACTTC
NA TRBJ2-3 NA TRBV27 CASSFQGGPDTQYF TGTGCCAGCAGTTTTCAGGGGGGTCCAGATACGCAGTATTTT
NA TRBJ2-5 NA TRBV7-9 CASSLERLETQYF TGTGCCAGCAGCTTAGAGCGTCTTGAGACCCAGTACTTC
TRBD2 TRBJ2-3 NA TRBV2 CASKGLATSWGDTQYF TGTGCCAGCAAGGGACTAGCGACCTCCTGGGGAGATACGCAGTATTTT
TRBD2 TRBJ2-3 NA TRBV7-6 CASSTLTSGRPDTQYF TGTGCCAGCAGCACCTTGACTAGCGGGAGGCCAGATACGCAGTATTTT
NA TRBJ2-2 NA TRBV9 CASSVVPTPDTGELFF TGTGCCAGCAGCGTAGTACCCACCCCGGACACCGGGGAGCTGTTTTTT
TRBD2 TRBJ2-7 once TRBV5-4 CASSWMSSGDEQYF TGTGCCAGCAGCTGGATGTCGAGCGGGGACGAGCAGTACTTC
NA TRBJ2-7 NA TRBV27 CASSLLAGGSYEQYF TGTGCCAGCAGTTTATTAGCCGGGGGCTCCTACGAGCAGTACTTC
NA TRBJ2-7 NA TRBV28 CASVGGLADSYEQYF TGTGCCAGCGTAGGAGGGCTAGCAGATTCCTACGAGCAGTACTTC
NA TRBJ2-7 NA TRBV28 CASSFHDTSYEQYF TGTGCCAGCAGTTTTCACGACACTTCCTACGAGCAGTACTTC
TRBD1 TRBJ2-7 NA TRBV19 CASSTPDRAYEQYF TGTGCCAGTAGTACCCCCGACAGGGCCTACGAGCAGTACTTC
NA TRBJ1-3 NA TRBV6-6 CASSLGRGSGNTIYF TGTGCCAGCAGTTTGGGGAGGGGCTCTGGAAACACCATATATTTT
NA TRBJ2-2 NA TRBV10-2 CASSEPDWNTGELFF TGCGCCAGCAGTGAGCCTGACTGGAACACCGGGGAGCTGTTTTTT
NA TRBJ2-7 NA TRBV6-1 CATFQGEQYF TGTGCCACATTCCAGGGCGAGCAGTACTTC
TRBD2 TRBJ2-2 once TRBV6-1 CASSVGGDTGELFF TGTGCCAGCAGTGTTGGGGGGGACACCGGGGAGCTGTTTTTT
TRBD1 TRBJ1-5 NA TRBV7-9 CASSSSGQGGYSNQPQHF TGTGCCAGCAGCTCATCCGGACAGGGGGGTTATAGCAATCAGCCCCAGCATTTT
TRBD1 TRBJ1-5 NA TRBV4-2 CASSQEGPGQGGQPQHF TGTGCCAGCAGCCAAGAGGGACCGGGACAGGGTGGACAGCCCCAGCATTTT
TRBD2 TRBJ2-1 NA TRBV2 CASSERAGEYNEQFF TGTGCCAGCAGTGAAAGAGCGGGAGAGTACAATGAGCAGTTCTTC
NA TRBJ1-1 few TRBV7-9 CASSSAALNTEAFF TGTGCCAGCAGCTCCGCGGCCCTGAACACTGAAGCTTTCTTT
NA TRBJ2-1 NA TRBV7-8 CASSSPGFNEQFF TGTGCCAGCAGCTCCCCGGGGTTCAATGAGCAGTTCTTC
NA TRBJ2-3 few TRBV6-4 CASSDEEGSVDTQYF TGTGCCAGCAGTGACGAGGAGGGATCTGTAGATACGCAGTATTTT
TRBD2 TRBJ2-7 NA TRBV11-3 CASSRHPGLTIIEQYF TGTGCCAGCAGCCGACACCCGGGACTAACCATTATCGAGCAGTACTTC